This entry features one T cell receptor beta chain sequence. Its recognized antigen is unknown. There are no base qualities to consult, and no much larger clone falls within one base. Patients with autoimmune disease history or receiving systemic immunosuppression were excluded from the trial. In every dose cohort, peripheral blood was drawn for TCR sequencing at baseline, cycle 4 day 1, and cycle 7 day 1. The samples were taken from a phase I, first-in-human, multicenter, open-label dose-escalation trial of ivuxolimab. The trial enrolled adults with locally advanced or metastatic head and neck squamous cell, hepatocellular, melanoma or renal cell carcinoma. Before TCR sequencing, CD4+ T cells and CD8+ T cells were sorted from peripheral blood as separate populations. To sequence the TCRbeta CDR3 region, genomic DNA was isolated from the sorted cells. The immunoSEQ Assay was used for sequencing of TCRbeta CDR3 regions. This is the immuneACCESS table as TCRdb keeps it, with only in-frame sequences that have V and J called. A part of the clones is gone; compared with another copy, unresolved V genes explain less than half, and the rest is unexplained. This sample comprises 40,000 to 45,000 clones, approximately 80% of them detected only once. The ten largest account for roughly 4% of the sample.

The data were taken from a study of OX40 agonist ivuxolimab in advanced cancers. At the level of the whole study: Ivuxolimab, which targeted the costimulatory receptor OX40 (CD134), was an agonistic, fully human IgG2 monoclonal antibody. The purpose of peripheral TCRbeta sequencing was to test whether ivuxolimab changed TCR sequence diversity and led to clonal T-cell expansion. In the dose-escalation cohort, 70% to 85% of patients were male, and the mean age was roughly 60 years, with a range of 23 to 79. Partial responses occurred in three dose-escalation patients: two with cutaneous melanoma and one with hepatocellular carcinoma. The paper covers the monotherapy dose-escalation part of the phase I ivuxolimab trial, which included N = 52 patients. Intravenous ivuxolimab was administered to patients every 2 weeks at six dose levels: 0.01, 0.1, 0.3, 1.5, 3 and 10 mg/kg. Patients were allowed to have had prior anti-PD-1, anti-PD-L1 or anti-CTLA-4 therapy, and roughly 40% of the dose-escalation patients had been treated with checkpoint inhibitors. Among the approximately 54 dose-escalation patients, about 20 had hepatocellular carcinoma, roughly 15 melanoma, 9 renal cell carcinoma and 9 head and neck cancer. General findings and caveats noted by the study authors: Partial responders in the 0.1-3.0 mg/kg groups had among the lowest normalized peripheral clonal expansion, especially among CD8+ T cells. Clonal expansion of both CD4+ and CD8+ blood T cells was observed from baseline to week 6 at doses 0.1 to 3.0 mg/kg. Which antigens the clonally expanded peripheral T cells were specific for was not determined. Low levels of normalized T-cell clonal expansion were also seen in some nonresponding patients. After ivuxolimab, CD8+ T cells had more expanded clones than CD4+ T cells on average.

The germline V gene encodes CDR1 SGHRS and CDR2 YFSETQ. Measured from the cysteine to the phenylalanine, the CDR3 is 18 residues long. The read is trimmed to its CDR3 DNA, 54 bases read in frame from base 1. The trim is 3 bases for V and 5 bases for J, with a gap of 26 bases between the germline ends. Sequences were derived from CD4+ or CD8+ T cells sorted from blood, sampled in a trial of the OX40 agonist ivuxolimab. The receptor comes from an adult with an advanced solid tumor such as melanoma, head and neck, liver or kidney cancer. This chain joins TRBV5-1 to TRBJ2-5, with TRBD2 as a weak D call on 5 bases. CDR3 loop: CASSSQGLGQNRGETQYF. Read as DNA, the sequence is TGCGCCAGCAGCTCCCAAGGACTCGGTCAAAATCGAGGGGAGACCCAGTACTTC.